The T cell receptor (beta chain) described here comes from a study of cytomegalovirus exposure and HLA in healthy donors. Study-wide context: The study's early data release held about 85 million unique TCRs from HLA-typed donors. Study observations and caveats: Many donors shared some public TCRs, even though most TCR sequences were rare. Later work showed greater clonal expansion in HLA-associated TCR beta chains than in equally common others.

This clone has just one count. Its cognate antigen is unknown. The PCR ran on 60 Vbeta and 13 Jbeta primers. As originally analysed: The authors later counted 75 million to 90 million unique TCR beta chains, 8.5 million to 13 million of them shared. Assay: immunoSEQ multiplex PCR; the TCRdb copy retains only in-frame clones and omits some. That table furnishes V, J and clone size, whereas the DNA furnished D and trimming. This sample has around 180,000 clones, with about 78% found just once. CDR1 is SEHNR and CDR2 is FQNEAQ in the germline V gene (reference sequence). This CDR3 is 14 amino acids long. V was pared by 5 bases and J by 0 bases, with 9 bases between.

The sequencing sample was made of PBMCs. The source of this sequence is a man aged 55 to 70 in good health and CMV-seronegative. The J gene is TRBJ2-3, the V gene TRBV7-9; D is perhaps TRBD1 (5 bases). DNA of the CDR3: TGTGCCAGCAGCCCAGGGTCTAGCACAGATACGCAGTATTTT. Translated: CASSPGSSTDTQYF.